This is a list of T cell receptor beta chains from one sample in a study of blood T cell repertoires in COVID-19. TCRdb's copy holds only in-frame clones and misses some; the assay was immunoSEQ multiplex PCR. The sample contains around 140,000 clones, about 87% of which appear only once. Input material: peripheral blood. The receptors derive from a woman between 50 and 59 years old with active or convalescent COVID-19. Both conserved end residues are part of each CDR3. Fields, in order: CDR3 length, V gene, J gene, clone size, D gene, CDR3 DNA, CDR3 protein. D genes are given only for firm matches. Only some rows state a clone size, as once, few, many or a class for expanded clones.

len: 13; v_gene: TRBV29-1; j_gene: TRBJ2-3; abundance: NA; d_gene: TRBD2; CDR3nt: TGCAGCGTGAGCGGGAGGGTCACAGATACGCAGTATTTT; CDR3aa: CSVSGRVTDTQYF
len: 13; v_gene: TRBV6-4; j_gene: TRBJ1-2; abundance: NA; d_gene: NA; CDR3nt: TGTGCCAGCAGTGAGGGCAGAAACTATGGCTACACCTTC; CDR3aa: CASSEGRNYGYTF
len: 16; v_gene: TRBV5-6; j_gene: TRBJ2-7; abundance: once; d_gene: TRBD2; CDR3nt: TGTGCCAGCAGCGCCTCCTTACTAGCGGGGGGGTACGAGCAGTACTTC; CDR3aa: CASSASLLAGGYEQYF
len: 14; v_gene: TRBV7-3; j_gene: TRBJ2-7; abundance: NA; d_gene: TRBD2; CDR3nt: TGTGCCAGCAGTCCGGCTAGCGGGAGCTACGAGCAGTACTTC; CDR3aa: CASSPASGSYEQYF
len: 16; v_gene: TRBV5-1; j_gene: TRBJ2-3; abundance: NA; d_gene: NA; CDR3nt: TGCGCCAGCAGCTTGCAAGGAGGGCTCAGCACAGATACGCAGTATTTT; CDR3aa: CASSLQGGLSTDTQYF
len: 15; v_gene: TRBV18; j_gene: TRBJ1-5; abundance: NA; d_gene: TRBD1; CDR3nt: TGTGCCAGCTCACCAAGGACAGGGGGGGATCAGCCCCAGCATTTT; CDR3aa: CASSPRTGGDQPQHF
len: 13; v_gene: TRBV11-2; j_gene: TRBJ1-1; abundance: NA; d_gene: TRBD1; CDR3nt: TGTGCCAGCGGACAGGTAATTTACACTGAAGCTTTCTTT; CDR3aa: CASGQVIYTEAFF
len: 14; v_gene: TRBV11-3; j_gene: TRBJ2-7; abundance: NA; d_gene: TRBD1; CDR3nt: TGTGCCAGCAGCCCACGGACAGGCGCGTACGAGCAGTACTTC; CDR3aa: CASSPRTGAYEQYF
len: 14; v_gene: TRBV9; j_gene: TRBJ1-1; abundance: NA; d_gene: NA; CDR3nt: TGTGCCAGCAGCGTAGGGCGTGGGGAGACTGAAGCTTTCTTT; CDR3aa: CASSVGRGETEAFF
len: 13; v_gene: TRBV12-3/TRBV12-4; j_gene: TRBJ1-1; abundance: NA; d_gene: NA; CDR3nt: TGTGCCAGCAGTTCCCTGGGGAGCACTGAAGCTTTCTTT; CDR3aa: CASSSLGSTEAFF
len: 16; v_gene: TRBV4-1; j_gene: TRBJ1-1; abundance: many; d_gene: TRBD1; CDR3nt: TGCGCCAGCAGCCAAGATTCCGCAGGGGGATACACTGAAGCTTTCTTT; CDR3aa: CASSQDSAGGYTEAFF
len: 14; v_gene: TRBV14; j_gene: TRBJ1-2; abundance: NA; d_gene: TRBD1; CDR3nt: TGTGCCAGCAGCCAAGGGGGACAGGCCTATGGCTACACCTTC; CDR3aa: CASSQGGQAYGYTF
len: 15; v_gene: TRBV9; j_gene: TRBJ1-2; abundance: NA; d_gene: NA; CDR3nt: TGTGCCAGCAGCGCAGGGCCTTTAGGGGACTATGGCTACACCTTC; CDR3aa: CASSAGPLGDYGYTF
len: 16; v_gene: TRBV29-1; j_gene: TRBJ1-1; abundance: NA; d_gene: TRBD1; CDR3nt: TGCAGCGTCGTACAGGGGGCTTCGCGAATGAACACTGAAGCTTTCTTT; CDR3aa: CSVVQGASRMNTEAFF
len: 14; v_gene: TRBV4-2; j_gene: TRBJ1-2; abundance: NA; d_gene: TRBD1; CDR3nt: TGTGCCAGCAGCCAGGGGGGACAGGGTGGGGGCTACACCTTC; CDR3aa: CASSQGGQGGGYTF
len: 15; v_gene: TRBV5-1; j_gene: TRBJ2-1; abundance: few; d_gene: TRBD2; CDR3nt: TGCGCCAGCAGCCTAATAGCGGGGGGGCAGAATGAGCAGTTCTTC; CDR3aa: CASSLIAGGQNEQFF
len: 15; v_gene: TRBV6-6; j_gene: TRBJ1-4; abundance: NA; d_gene: NA; CDR3nt: TGTGCCAGCAGTTACTCGGGGGCGCAGGGTGAAAAACTGTTTTTT; CDR3aa: CASSYSGAQGEKLFF
len: 15; v_gene: TRBV5-6; j_gene: TRBJ1-1; abundance: NA; d_gene: NA; CDR3nt: TGTGCCAGCAGCTTATTTTTCGGTGGGAACACTGAAGCTTTCTTT; CDR3aa: CASSLFFGGNTEAFF
len: 14; v_gene: TRBV10-3; j_gene: TRBJ1-5; abundance: NA; d_gene: TRBD1; CDR3nt: TGTGCCGCCTCCGGACAGGACCCCAATCAGCCCCAGCATTTT; CDR3aa: CAASGQDPNQPQHF
len: 14; v_gene: TRBV7-9; j_gene: TRBJ1-1; abundance: NA; d_gene: TRBD1; CDR3nt: TGTGCCAGCAGCCGGGGACAGGGGGCTTTTGAAGCTTTCTTT; CDR3aa: CASSRGQGAFEAFF
len: 13; v_gene: TRBV3-1/TRBV3-2; j_gene: TRBJ2-1; abundance: NA; d_gene: TRBD2; CDR3nt: TGTGCCAGCAGCCAGCGGGGGGGGAATGAGCAGTTCTTC; CDR3aa: CASSQRGGNEQFF
len: 15; v_gene: TRBV7-6; j_gene: TRBJ2-7; abundance: NA; d_gene: TRBD1; CDR3nt: TGTGCCAGCAGCCGAAACCCCACAGGGGGCTACGAGCAGTACTTC; CDR3aa: CASSRNPTGGYEQYF
len: 12; v_gene: TRBV6-1; j_gene: TRBJ1-2; abundance: NA; d_gene: NA; CDR3nt: TGTGCCAGCAGTGAAAGGCAGGGCTTCTACACCTTC; CDR3aa: CASSERQGFYTF
len: 13; v_gene: TRBV19; j_gene: TRBJ2-3; abundance: NA; d_gene: NA; CDR3nt: TGTGCCAGTAAGATGGCGGCCACAGATACGCAGTATTTT; CDR3aa: CASKMAATDTQYF
len: 17; v_gene: TRBV3-1/TRBV3-2; j_gene: TRBJ1-2; abundance: NA; d_gene: TRBD1; CDR3nt: TGTGCCAGCAGCCAAGACCGGACAGGGGGCGCGGCAGGCGGCTACACCTTC; CDR3aa: CASSQDRTGGAAGGYTF
len: 18; v_gene: TRBV30; j_gene: TRBJ2-6; abundance: once; d_gene: TRBD1; CDR3nt: TGTGCCTGGAGATTAAACCGGGACAGCCACTCTGGGGCCAACGTCCTGACTTTC; CDR3aa: CAWRLNRDSHSGANVLTF
len: 15; v_gene: TRBV4-3; j_gene: TRBJ2-2; abundance: NA; d_gene: NA; CDR3nt: TGCGCCAGCAGCCAGGGGCATTCGAACACCGGGGAGCTGTTTTTT; CDR3aa: CASSQGHSNTGELFF
len: 14; v_gene: TRBV18; j_gene: TRBJ1-2; abundance: NA; d_gene: TRBD1; CDR3nt: TGTGCCAGCTCACGGTTAGGGGGCGCGAATGGCTACACCTTC; CDR3aa: CASSRLGGANGYTF
len: 12; v_gene: TRBV30; j_gene: TRBJ1-2; abundance: NA; d_gene: NA; CDR3nt: TGTGCCTGGAGTGGAAGGGGTGGCGGCTACACCTTC; CDR3aa: CAWSGRGGGYTF
len: 16; v_gene: TRBV7-2; j_gene: TRBJ1-2; abundance: once; d_gene: TRBD1; CDR3nt: TGTGCCAGCAGCTCCGCAGGGGGCAAGTCGAACTATGGCTACACCTTC; CDR3aa: CASSSAGGKSNYGYTF
len: 14; v_gene: TRBV29-1; j_gene: TRBJ2-5; abundance: NA; d_gene: TRBD1; CDR3nt: TGCAGCGTTAAACGGGGGCAGGGGGCCGAAACCCAGTACTTC; CDR3aa: CSVKRGQGAETQYF